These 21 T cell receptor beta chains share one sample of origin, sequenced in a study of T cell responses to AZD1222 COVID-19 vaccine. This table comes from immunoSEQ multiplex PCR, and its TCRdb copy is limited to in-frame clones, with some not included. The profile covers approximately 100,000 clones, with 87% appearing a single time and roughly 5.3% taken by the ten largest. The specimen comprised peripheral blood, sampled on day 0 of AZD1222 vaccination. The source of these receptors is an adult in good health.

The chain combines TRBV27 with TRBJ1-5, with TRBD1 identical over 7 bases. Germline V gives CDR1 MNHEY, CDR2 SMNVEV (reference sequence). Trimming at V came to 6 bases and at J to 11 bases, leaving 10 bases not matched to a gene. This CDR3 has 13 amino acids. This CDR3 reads CASRPATGQTQHF. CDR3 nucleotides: TGTGCCAGCAGGCCGGCGACAGGGCAGACCCAGCATTTT.

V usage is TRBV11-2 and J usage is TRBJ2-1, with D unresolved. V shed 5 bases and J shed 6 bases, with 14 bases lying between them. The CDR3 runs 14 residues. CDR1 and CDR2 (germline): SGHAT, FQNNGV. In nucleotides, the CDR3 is TGTGCCAGCAGCATGATCTCCCGTCCCAATGAGCAGTTCTTC. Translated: CASSMISRPNEQFF.

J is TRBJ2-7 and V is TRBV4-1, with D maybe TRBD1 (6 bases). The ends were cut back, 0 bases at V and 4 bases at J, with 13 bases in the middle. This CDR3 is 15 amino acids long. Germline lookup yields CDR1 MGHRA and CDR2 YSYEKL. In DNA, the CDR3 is TGCGCCAGCAGCCAAGAGGGGGACACGCTGTACGAGCAGTACTTC. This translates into CASSQEGDTLYEQYF.

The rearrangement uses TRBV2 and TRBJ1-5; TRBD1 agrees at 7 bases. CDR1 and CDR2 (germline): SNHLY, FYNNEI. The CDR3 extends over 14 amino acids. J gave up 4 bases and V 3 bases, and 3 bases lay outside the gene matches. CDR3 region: CASSDPGQNQPQHF. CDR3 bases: TGTGCCAGCAGTGACCCGGGACAGAATCAGCCCCAGCATTTT.

For the CDR3, the DNA is TGTGCCAGCAGTAGTACGGGTGCCCATAAGTGGGACGAGCAGTACTTC. Translation gives CASSSTGAHKWDEQYF. The chain links TRBV28 to TRBJ2-7; D is unclear. The CDR3 is 16 residues long. The V end lost 5 bases, the J end lost 5 bases, and 22 bases lay between the germline ends. Germline V lookup: CDR1 MDHEN, CDR2 SYDVKM.

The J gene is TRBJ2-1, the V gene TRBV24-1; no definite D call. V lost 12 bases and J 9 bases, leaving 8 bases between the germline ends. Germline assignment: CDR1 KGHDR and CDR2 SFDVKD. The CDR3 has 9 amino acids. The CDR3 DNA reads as TGTGCCGCCCGCTGTGAGCAGTTCTTC. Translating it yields CAARCEQFF.

CDR3 DNA: TGTGCCAGCAGCTTATTAGGGAACTATGGCTACACCTTC. Translating it yields CASSLLGNYGYTF. The chain employs TRBV7-2 and TRBJ1-2; D is undetermined. This CDR3 comprises 13 residues. The V and J ends lost 2 bases and 2 bases respectively, with 6 bases between them. Germline V lookup: CDR1 SGHTA, CDR2 FQGNSA.

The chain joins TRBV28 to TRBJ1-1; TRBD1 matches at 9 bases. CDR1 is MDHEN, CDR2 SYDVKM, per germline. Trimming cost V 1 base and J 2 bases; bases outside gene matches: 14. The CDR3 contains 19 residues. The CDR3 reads CASSLSVYGTGKLNTEAFF. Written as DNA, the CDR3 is TGTGCCAGCAGTTTATCTGTTTATGGGACAGGGAAGTTAAACACTGAAGCTTTCTTT.

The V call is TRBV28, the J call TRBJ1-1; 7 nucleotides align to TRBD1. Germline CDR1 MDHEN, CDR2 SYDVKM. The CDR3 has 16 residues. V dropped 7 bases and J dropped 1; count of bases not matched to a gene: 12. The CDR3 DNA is TGTGCCAGCACCCAAGGAGGAGGGGGCGCGAACACTGAAGCTTTCTTT. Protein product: CASTQGGGGANTEAFF. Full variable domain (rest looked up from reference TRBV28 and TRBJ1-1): DVKVTQSSRYLVKRTGEKVFLECVQDMDHENMFWYRQDPGLGLRLIYFSYDVKMKEKGDIPEGYSVSREKKERFSLILESASTNQTSMYLCASTQGGGGANTEAFFGQGTRLTVV.

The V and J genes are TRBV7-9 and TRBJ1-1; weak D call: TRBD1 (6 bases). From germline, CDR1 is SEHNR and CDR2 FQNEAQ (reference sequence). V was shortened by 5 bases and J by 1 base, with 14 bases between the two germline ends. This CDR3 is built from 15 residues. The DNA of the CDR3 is TGTGCCAGCAGCCACCATGACAGGCCGAACACTGAAGCTTTCTTT. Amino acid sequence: CASSHHDRPNTEAFF. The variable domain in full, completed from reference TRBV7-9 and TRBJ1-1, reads DTGVSQNPRHKITKRGQNVTFRCDPISEHNRLYWYRQTLGQGPEFLTYFQNEAQLEKSRLLSDRFSAERPKGSFSTLEIQRTEQGDSAMYLCASSHHDRPNTEAFFGQGTRLTVV.

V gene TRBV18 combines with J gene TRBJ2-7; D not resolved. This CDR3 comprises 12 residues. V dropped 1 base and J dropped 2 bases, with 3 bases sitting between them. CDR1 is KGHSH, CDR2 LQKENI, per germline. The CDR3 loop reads CASSPRAYEQYF. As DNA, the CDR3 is TGTGCCAGCTCACCACGCGCCTACGAGCAGTACTTC.

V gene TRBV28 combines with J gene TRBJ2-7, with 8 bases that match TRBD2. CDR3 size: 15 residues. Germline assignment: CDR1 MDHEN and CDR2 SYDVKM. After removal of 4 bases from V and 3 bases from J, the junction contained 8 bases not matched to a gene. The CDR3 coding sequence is TGTGCCAGCAGTTCCTATAGCGGGAACGGCTACGAGCAGTACTTC. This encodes CASSSYSGNGYEQYF.

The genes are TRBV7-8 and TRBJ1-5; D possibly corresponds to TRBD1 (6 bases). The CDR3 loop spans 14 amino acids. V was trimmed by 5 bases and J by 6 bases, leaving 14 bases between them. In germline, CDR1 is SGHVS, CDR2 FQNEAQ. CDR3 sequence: CASSGDGGPQPQHF. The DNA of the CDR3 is TGTGCCAGCAGCGGGGATGGGGGGCCTCAGCCCCAGCATTTT. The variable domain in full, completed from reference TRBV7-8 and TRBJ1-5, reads GAGVSQSPRYKVAKRGQDVALRCDPISGHVSLFWYQQALGQGPEFLTYFQNEAQLDKSGLPSDRFFAERPEGSVSTLKIQRTQQEDSAVYLCASSGDGGPQPQHFGDGTRLSIL.

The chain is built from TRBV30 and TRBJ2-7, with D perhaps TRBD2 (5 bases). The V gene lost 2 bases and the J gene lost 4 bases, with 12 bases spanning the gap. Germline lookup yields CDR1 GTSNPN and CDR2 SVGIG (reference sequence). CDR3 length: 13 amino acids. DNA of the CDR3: TGTGCCTGGAGTTGGCGAAGGAGGTACGAGCAGTACTTC. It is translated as CAWSWRRRYEQYF.

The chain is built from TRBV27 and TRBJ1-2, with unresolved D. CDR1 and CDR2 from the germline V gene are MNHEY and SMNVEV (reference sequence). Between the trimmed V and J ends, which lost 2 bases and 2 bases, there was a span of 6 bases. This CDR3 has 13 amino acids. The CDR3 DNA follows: TGTGCCAGCAGTTTAAAGGGAAACTATGGCTACACCTTC. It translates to CASSLKGNYGYTF.

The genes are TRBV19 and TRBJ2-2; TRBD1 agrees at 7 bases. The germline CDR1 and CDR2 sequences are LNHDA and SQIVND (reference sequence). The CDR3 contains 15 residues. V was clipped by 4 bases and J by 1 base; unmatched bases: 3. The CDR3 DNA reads TGTGCCAGTAGTACCGGGACAGTGAACACCGGGGAGCTGTTTTTT. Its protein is CASSTGTVNTGELFF. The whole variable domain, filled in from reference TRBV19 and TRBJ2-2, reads DGGITQSPKYLFRKEGQNVTLSCEQNLNHDAMYWYRQDPGQGLRLIYYSQIVNDFQKGDIAEGYSVSREKKESFPLTVTSAQKNPTAFYLCASSTGTVNTGELFFGEGSRLTVL.

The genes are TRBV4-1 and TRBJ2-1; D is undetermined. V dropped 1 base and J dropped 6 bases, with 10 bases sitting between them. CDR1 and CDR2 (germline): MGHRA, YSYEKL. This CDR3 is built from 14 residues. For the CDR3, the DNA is TGCGCCAGCAGCCAAGCGGTCTACAGCAATGAGCAGTTCTTC. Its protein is CASSQAVYSNEQFF.

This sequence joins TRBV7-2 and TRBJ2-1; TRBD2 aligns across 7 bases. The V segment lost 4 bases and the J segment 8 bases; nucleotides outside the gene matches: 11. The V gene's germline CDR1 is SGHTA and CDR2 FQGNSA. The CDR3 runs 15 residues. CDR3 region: CASSWEAGVSDEQFF. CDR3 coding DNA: TGTGCCAGCAGCTGGGAGGCGGGAGTCTCTGATGAGCAGTTCTTC.

Here the CDR3 DNA reads TGTGCCAGCAGCTTAGAGGGGGCGAGGGACACTGAAGCTTTCTTT. The encoded protein is CASSLEGARDTEAFF. This chain joins TRBV7-2 and TRBJ1-1, with TRBD1 identical over 7 bases. The CDR3 is 15 amino acids. J was trimmed by 3 bases and V by 1 base; bases with no gene match: 5. Germline CDR1 SGHTA, CDR2 FQGNSA.

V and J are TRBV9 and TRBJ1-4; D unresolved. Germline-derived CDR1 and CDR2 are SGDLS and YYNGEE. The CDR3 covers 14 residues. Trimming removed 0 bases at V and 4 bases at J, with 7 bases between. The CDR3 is CASSVDGGNEKLFF. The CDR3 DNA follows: TGTGCCAGCAGCGTAGACGGAGGTAATGAAAAACTGTTTTTT.

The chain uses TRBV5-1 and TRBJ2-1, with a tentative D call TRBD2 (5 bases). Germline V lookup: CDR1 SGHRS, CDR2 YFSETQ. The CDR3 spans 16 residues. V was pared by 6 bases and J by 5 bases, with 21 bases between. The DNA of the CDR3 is TGCGCCAGCAACCTTCTCCCGGGGAGTGGGGACAATGAGCAGTTCTTC. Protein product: CASNLLPGSGDNEQFF.